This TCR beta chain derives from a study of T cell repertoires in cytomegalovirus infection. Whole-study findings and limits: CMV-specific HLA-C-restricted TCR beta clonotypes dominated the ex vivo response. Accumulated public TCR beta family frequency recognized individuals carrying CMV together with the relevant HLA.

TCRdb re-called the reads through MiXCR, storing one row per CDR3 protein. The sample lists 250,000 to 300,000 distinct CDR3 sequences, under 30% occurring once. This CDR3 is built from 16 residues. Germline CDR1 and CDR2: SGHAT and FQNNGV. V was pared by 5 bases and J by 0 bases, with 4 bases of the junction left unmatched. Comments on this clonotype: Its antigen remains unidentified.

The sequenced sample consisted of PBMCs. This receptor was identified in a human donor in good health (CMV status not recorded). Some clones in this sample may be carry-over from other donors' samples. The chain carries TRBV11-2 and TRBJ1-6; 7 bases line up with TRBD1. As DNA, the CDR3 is TGTGCCAGCAGCCGACAGGGTGGCTCCTATAATTCACCCCTCCACTTT. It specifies CASSRQGGSYNSPLHF.